This T cell receptor (beta chain) originates from a study of post-analysis software for immune sequencing data. Whole-study findings and limits: Relative to controls, patients had several TRBV segments at higher frequency, with TRBV5-6, TRBV5-1 and TRBV20-1 among these.

On this clonotype itself: Its matching antigen is unknown.

Trimming cost V 8 bases and J 5 bases, with 16 bases left between them. The CDR3 is 14 residues long. The authors incorporated unique molecular identifiers into the TCR beta cDNA libraries. Using its own MiXCR run on the PCR reads, TCRdb lists one record per CDR3 protein. Among fewer than 850,000 distinct CDR3 sequences, around 42% were seen once, and the ten largest hold approximately 5%. This clonotype was obtained from a girl aged 5-17 years with multiple sclerosis. V is TRBV12-3 or TRBV12-4 and J is TRBJ1-5, with a possible D match to TRBD1 (6 bases). The sequenced sample consisted of blood. The CDR3 nucleotides are TGTGCCAGCGTTGGTATGGGGGCGGATCAGCCCCAGCATTTT. Encoded protein: CASVGMGADQPQHF.